This is a list of T cell receptor beta chains from one sample in a study of cytomegalovirus exposure and HLA in healthy donors. Assay: immunoSEQ multiplex PCR; the TCRdb copy retains only in-frame clones and omits some. The sample consists of 220,000 or so clones, more than 60% of them appearing once. The sample taken for sequencing was PBMCs. The origin of the receptors is a woman aged 30 to 39 in good health and CMV-seronegative. Each CDR3 is given with its conserved first and last residue. The D gene is left open where the match is weak. Clone size is not always given. Where it is, it says once, few, many or a class for expanded clones.

d_call: .
v_call: TRBV2
clone_size: .
j_call: TRBJ2-5
cdr3_aa: CASSENLASETQYF
cdr3_nt: TGTGCCAGCAGTGAAAACCTAGCATCGGAGACCCAGTACTTC

d_call: TRBD1
v_call: TRBV9
clone_size: .
j_call: TRBJ1-5
cdr3_aa: CASSATGDGNQPQHF
cdr3_nt: TGTGCCAGCAGCGCCACAGGGGATGGAAATCAGCCCCAGCATTTT

d_call: .
v_call: TRBV6-5
clone_size: many
j_call: TRBJ1-1
cdr3_aa: CASSSPSTGGGAFF
cdr3_nt: TGTGCCAGCAGTTCACCCAGCACGGGTGGCGGAGCTTTCTTT

d_call: TRBD2
v_call: TRBV12-5
clone_size: .
j_call: TRBJ2-3
cdr3_aa: CATGLGQLAGGSSGTQYF
cdr3_nt: TGTGCTACTGGTTTGGGCCAACTAGCGGGAGGGAGTAGTGGGACGCAGTATTTT

d_call: TRBD2
v_call: TRBV11-1
clone_size: .
j_call: TRBJ2-1
cdr3_aa: CASSLAGGSSYNEQFF
cdr3_nt: TGTGCCAGCTCCTTAGCGGGAGGGTCCTCCTACAATGAGCAGTTCTTC

d_call: TRBD2
v_call: TRBV29-1
clone_size: .
j_call: TRBJ2-3
cdr3_aa: CSVDTTSGSTDTQYF
cdr3_nt: TGCAGCGTAGACACTACTAGCGGGAGCACAGATACGCAGTATTTT

d_call: .
v_call: TRBV21-1
clone_size: .
j_call: TRBJ2-7
cdr3_aa: CASSSRRGYYEQYF
cdr3_nt: TGTGCCAGCAGCTCGCGCCGGGGATACTACGAGCAGTACTTC

d_call: .
v_call: TRBV7-6
clone_size: .
j_call: TRBJ2-5
cdr3_aa: CASSLEFRETQYF
cdr3_nt: TGTGCCAGCAGCTTAGAGTTCCGGGAGACCCAGTACTTC

d_call: .
v_call: TRBV11-2
clone_size: few
j_call: TRBJ2-7
cdr3_aa: CASSLSETYEQYF
cdr3_nt: TGTGCCAGCAGCTTATCAGAAACCTACGAGCAGTACTTC

d_call: TRBD1
v_call: TRBV11-3
clone_size: .
j_call: TRBJ2-4
cdr3_aa: CASSIRDRIKNIQYF
cdr3_nt: TGTGCCAGCAGCATCCGGGACAGAATAAAAAACATTCAGTACTTC

d_call: TRBD1
v_call: TRBV18
clone_size: .
j_call: TRBJ1-1
cdr3_aa: CASSAGTGGTEAFF
cdr3_nt: TGTGCCAGCTCAGCCGGGACAGGGGGTACTGAAGCTTTCTTT

d_call: .
v_call: TRBV29-1
clone_size: few
j_call: TRBJ2-1
cdr3_aa: CSVEGGGGSMGSDEQFF
cdr3_nt: TGCAGCGTTGAAGGGGGTGGGGGGAGTATGGGTTCGGATGAGCAGTTCTTC

d_call: .
v_call: TRBV27
clone_size: .
j_call: TRBJ2-1
cdr3_aa: CASSLLLGETYNEQFF
cdr3_nt: TGTGCCAGCAGTTTATTGTTGGGAGAGACCTACAATGAGCAGTTCTTC

d_call: .
v_call: TRBV6-5
clone_size: few
j_call: TRBJ1-2
cdr3_aa: CASSYRQDYGYTF
cdr3_nt: TGTGCCAGCAGTTACCGGCAGGACTATGGCTACACCTTC

d_call: .
v_call: TRBV21-1
clone_size: .
j_call: TRBJ2-7
cdr3_aa: CASSSDSPPGEQYF
cdr3_nt: TGTGCCAGCAGTTCGGACTCCCCCCCTGGCGAGCAGTACTTC

d_call: .
v_call: TRBV7-9
clone_size: once
j_call: TRBJ1-2
cdr3_aa: CASSLDLLNYGYTF
cdr3_nt: TGTGCCAGCAGCTTAGATCTCCTTAACTATGGCTACACCTTC

d_call: TRBD1
v_call: TRBV2
clone_size: .
j_call: TRBJ1-2
cdr3_aa: CASSPQGDYGYTF
cdr3_nt: TGTGCCAGCAGTCCACAGGGGGATTATGGCTACACCTTC

d_call: TRBD2
v_call: TRBV19
clone_size: .
j_call: TRBJ2-1
cdr3_aa: CASSTQSGGDNEQFF
cdr3_nt: TGTGCCAGTAGTACCCAAAGCGGGGGGGACAATGAGCAGTTCTTC

d_call: .
v_call: TRBV7-3
clone_size: .
j_call: TRBJ2-6
cdr3_aa: CASSLRAGPSGANVLTF
cdr3_nt: TGTGCCAGCAGCTTAAGGGCGGGACCCTCTGGGGCCAACGTCCTGACTTTC

d_call: TRBD1
v_call: TRBV19
clone_size: .
j_call: TRBJ2-2
cdr3_aa: CASSIRDRVYTGELFF
cdr3_nt: TGTGCCAGTAGTATTCGGGACAGGGTCTATACCGGGGAGCTGTTTTTT

d_call: TRBD1
v_call: TRBV6-5
clone_size: .
j_call: TRBJ1-2
cdr3_aa: CASSYTQHTGGYGYTF
cdr3_nt: TGTGCCAGCAGTTACACCCAACATACAGGGGGCTATGGCTACACCTTC

d_call: .
v_call: TRBV6-5
clone_size: .
j_call: TRBJ1-4
cdr3_aa: CASSPLGGEKLFF
cdr3_nt: TGTGCCAGCAGCCCATTGGGAGGTGAAAAACTGTTTTTT

d_call: TRBD1
v_call: TRBV5-4
clone_size: .
j_call: TRBJ2-5
cdr3_aa: CASGVQGLETQYF
cdr3_nt: TGTGCCAGCGGGGTACAGGGGCTGGAGACCCAGTACTTC

d_call: .
v_call: TRBV2
clone_size: .
j_call: TRBJ2-7
cdr3_aa: CASSDAAYEQYF
cdr3_nt: TGTGCCAGCAGTGACGCAGCCTACGAGCAGTACTTC

d_call: TRBD2
v_call: TRBV6-5
clone_size: once
j_call: TRBJ2-1
cdr3_aa: CASSLAGGEQFF
cdr3_nt: TGTGCCAGCAGCCTAGCGGGAGGTGAGCAGTTCTTC

d_call: .
v_call: TRBV19
clone_size: .
j_call: TRBJ2-1
cdr3_aa: CASSNRPFAGFYNEQFF
cdr3_nt: TGTGCCAGTAGTAACCGGCCCTTTGCCGGGTTCTACAATGAGCAGTTCTTC

d_call: .
v_call: TRBV18
clone_size: .
j_call: TRBJ2-5
cdr3_aa: CASSGGSQETQYF
cdr3_nt: TGTGCCAGCTCCGGCGGCAGCCAAGAGACCCAGTACTTC

d_call: TRBD2
v_call: TRBV5-1
clone_size: .
j_call: TRBJ2-1
cdr3_aa: CASSVGLAGVRGNEQFF
cdr3_nt: TGCGCCAGCAGCGTGGGACTAGCGGGGGTCCGGGGAAATGAGCAGTTCTTC

d_call: TRBD1
v_call: TRBV7-9
clone_size: .
j_call: TRBJ2-3
cdr3_aa: CASSSGQGVDTQYF
cdr3_nt: TGTGCCAGCAGCTCGGGACAGGGGGTAGATACGCAGTATTTT

d_call: TRBD2
v_call: TRBV19
clone_size: .
j_call: TRBJ2-1
cdr3_aa: CASSNPSGGHNEQFF
cdr3_nt: TGTGCCAGTAGTAACCCTAGCGGGGGGCACAATGAGCAGTTCTTC

d_call: .
v_call: TRBV19
clone_size: .
j_call: TRBJ1-5
cdr3_aa: CASSIGRPKHF
cdr3_nt: TGTGCCAGTAGTATTGGCAGGCCGAAGCATTTT

d_call: .
v_call: TRBV7-6
clone_size: .
j_call: TRBJ2-1
cdr3_aa: CASSSRDTEGNEQFF
cdr3_nt: TGTGCCAGCAGCTCCAGGGACACCGAGGGCAATGAGCAGTTCTTC

d_call: TRBD1
v_call: TRBV5-1
clone_size: .
j_call: TRBJ1-2
cdr3_aa: CASSPRQGSDGYTF
cdr3_nt: TGCGCCAGCAGCCCCCGACAGGGCTCGGATGGCTACACCTTC

d_call: TRBD1
v_call: TRBV7-2
clone_size: .
j_call: TRBJ2-4
cdr3_aa: CASSGATGSQNIQYF
cdr3_nt: TGTGCCAGCAGCGGGGCGACAGGGAGCCAAAACATTCAGTACTTC

d_call: TRBD1
v_call: TRBV11-3
clone_size: .
j_call: TRBJ2-7
cdr3_aa: CASSLGRFTGGYEQYF
cdr3_nt: TGTGCCAGCAGCTTAGGTCGATTCACAGGGGGATACGAGCAGTACTTC

d_call: .
v_call: TRBV4-1
clone_size: .
j_call: TRBJ1-2
cdr3_aa: CASSSGDPYYGYTF
cdr3_nt: TGCGCCAGCAGCTCAGGGGACCCTTACTATGGCTACACCTTC

d_call: TRBD2
v_call: TRBV6-5
clone_size: .
j_call: TRBJ2-7
cdr3_aa: CASSYSRASGRHEQYF
cdr3_nt: TGTGCCAGCAGTTACTCGAGGGCTAGCGGGAGGCACGAGCAGTACTTC

d_call: TRBD1
v_call: TRBV2
clone_size: .
j_call: TRBJ1-4
cdr3_aa: CASRGGQGEKLFF
cdr3_nt: TGTGCCAGCAGGGGGGGACAGGGGGAAAAACTGTTTTTT

d_call: .
v_call: TRBV6-1
clone_size: .
j_call: TRBJ1-1
cdr3_aa: CASRVRGLMNTEAFF
cdr3_nt: TGTGCCAGCAGGGTGAGGGGACTAATGAACACTGAAGCTTTCTTT

d_call: .
v_call: TRBV27
clone_size: .
j_call: TRBJ2-3
cdr3_aa: CASQRGAFTDTQYF
cdr3_nt: TGTGCCAGCCAACGGGGGGCCTTCACAGATACGCAGTATTTT

d_call: .
v_call: TRBV19
clone_size: .
j_call: TRBJ1-4
cdr3_aa: CASVDSGVTNEKLFF
cdr3_nt: TGTGCCAGCGTCGACTCCGGGGTCACTAATGAAAAACTGTTTTTT

d_call: TRBD2
v_call: TRBV7-3
clone_size: .
j_call: TRBJ2-1
cdr3_aa: CASSETGGGYNEQFF
cdr3_nt: TGTGCCAGCAGCGAAACAGGCGGGGGGTACAATGAGCAGTTCTTC

d_call: TRBD1
v_call: TRBV13
clone_size: .
j_call: TRBJ2-7
cdr3_aa: CASSLGTGYEQYF
cdr3_nt: TGTGCCAGCAGCTTGGGGACAGGCTACGAGCAGTACTTC

d_call: TRBD1
v_call: TRBV5-1
clone_size: .
j_call: TRBJ1-1
cdr3_aa: CASSFTGGPEAFF
cdr3_nt: TGCGCCAGCAGCTTCACAGGGGGTCCTGAAGCTTTCTTT

d_call: .
v_call: TRBV19
clone_size: .
j_call: TRBJ2-3
cdr3_aa: CASSIPTVFSGTDTQYF
cdr3_nt: TGTGCCAGTAGTATTCCTACCGTCTTTAGCGGCACAGATACGCAGTATTTT

d_call: .
v_call: TRBV2
clone_size: .
j_call: TRBJ1-1
cdr3_aa: CAAGAYMNTEAFF
cdr3_nt: TGTGCTGCCGGAGCGTACATGAACACTGAAGCTTTCTTT

d_call: TRBD1
v_call: TRBV4-1
clone_size: .
j_call: TRBJ1-1
cdr3_aa: CASSQVTGYTEAFF
cdr3_nt: TGCGCCAGCAGCCAAGTGACAGGGTACACTGAAGCTTTCTTT

d_call: .
v_call: TRBV5-6
clone_size: .
j_call: TRBJ1-2
cdr3_aa: CASSGTASYGYTF
cdr3_nt: TGTGCCAGCAGTGGGACTGCTTCCTATGGCTACACCTTC

d_call: TRBD1
v_call: TRBV5-1
clone_size: few
j_call: TRBJ1-2
cdr3_aa: CASSHTIADRGNGYTF
cdr3_nt: TGCGCCAGCAGCCATACTATAGCGGACAGGGGGAATGGCTACACCTTC

d_call: TRBD1
v_call: TRBV11-3
clone_size: .
j_call: TRBJ1-1
cdr3_aa: CASSSRQGAKTEAFF
cdr3_nt: TGTGCCAGCAGCTCACGACAGGGGGCGAAGACTGAAGCTTTCTTT

d_call: .
v_call: TRBV13
clone_size: .
j_call: TRBJ1-1
cdr3_aa: CASSLGLLAGDTEAFF
cdr3_nt: TGTGCCAGCAGCTTAGGATTGTTAGCAGGGGATACTGAAGCTTTCTTT

d_call: TRBD1
v_call: TRBV27
clone_size: .
j_call: TRBJ1-2
cdr3_aa: CASRSGGSNYGYTF
cdr3_nt: TGTGCCAGCAGGTCAGGGGGCTCTAACTATGGCTACACCTTC

d_call: TRBD1
v_call: TRBV30
clone_size: once
j_call: TRBJ1-5
cdr3_aa: CAWSTDRGSNQPQHF
cdr3_nt: TGTGCCTGGAGTACGGACAGGGGGAGCAATCAGCCCCAGCATTTT

d_call: TRBD1
v_call: TRBV6-4
clone_size: few
j_call: TRBJ2-3
cdr3_aa: CASSDRDRGSDTQYF
cdr3_nt: TGTGCCAGCAGCGACCGGGACAGGGGGTCAGATACGCAGTATTTT

d_call: .
v_call: TRBV6-5
clone_size: .
j_call: TRBJ1-1
cdr3_aa: CASRNQLGNTEAFF
cdr3_nt: TGTGCCAGCAGGAACCAGCTAGGGAACACTGAAGCTTTCTTT

d_call: TRBD2
v_call: TRBV6-5
clone_size: .
j_call: TRBJ2-1
cdr3_aa: CASSYSGGGVKNEQFF
cdr3_nt: TGTGCCAGCAGTTACTCCGGCGGGGGGGTGAAAAATGAGCAGTTCTTC

d_call: TRBD1
v_call: TRBV4-1
clone_size: .
j_call: TRBJ1-4
cdr3_aa: CASSQLRQGGEKLFF
cdr3_nt: TGCGCCAGCAGCCAACTAAGACAGGGTGGAGAAAAACTGTTTTTT

d_call: TRBD1
v_call: TRBV10-1
clone_size: .
j_call: TRBJ2-5
cdr3_aa: CASSTTGTGSPKTQYF
cdr3_nt: TGCGCCAGCTCAACCACCGGGACAGGGAGCCCGAAGACCCAGTACTTC

d_call: .
v_call: TRBV11-2
clone_size: .
j_call: TRBJ2-5
cdr3_aa: CASSPTEETQYF
cdr3_nt: TGTGCCAGCAGCCCGACAGAAGAGACCCAGTACTTC